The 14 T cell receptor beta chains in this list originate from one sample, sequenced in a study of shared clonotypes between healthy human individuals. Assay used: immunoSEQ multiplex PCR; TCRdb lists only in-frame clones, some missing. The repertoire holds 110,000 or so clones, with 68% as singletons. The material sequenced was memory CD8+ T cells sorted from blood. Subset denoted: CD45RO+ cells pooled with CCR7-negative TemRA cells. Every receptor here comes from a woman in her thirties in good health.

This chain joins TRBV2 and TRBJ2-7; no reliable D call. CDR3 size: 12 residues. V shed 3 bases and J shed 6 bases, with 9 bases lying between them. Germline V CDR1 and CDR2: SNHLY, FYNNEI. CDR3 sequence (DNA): TGTGCCAGCAGTGAGACATCCAGCGAGCAGTACTTC. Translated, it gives CASSETSSEQYF. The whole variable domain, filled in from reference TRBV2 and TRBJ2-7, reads EPEVTQTPSHQVTQMGQEVILRCVPISNHLYFYWYRQILGQKVEFLVSFYNNEISEKSEIFDDQFSVERPDGSNFTLKIRSTKLEDSAMYFCASSETSSEQYFGPGTRLTVT.

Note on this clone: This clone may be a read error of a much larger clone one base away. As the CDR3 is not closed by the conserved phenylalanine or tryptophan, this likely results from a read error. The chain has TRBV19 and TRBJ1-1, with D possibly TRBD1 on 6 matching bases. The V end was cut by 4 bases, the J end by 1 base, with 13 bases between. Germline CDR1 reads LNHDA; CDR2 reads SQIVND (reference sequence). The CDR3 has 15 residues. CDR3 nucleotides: TGTGCCAGTAGTACAAAAAGGGGGTGGAACACTGAAGCTTTCCTT. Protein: CASSTKRGWNTEAFL.

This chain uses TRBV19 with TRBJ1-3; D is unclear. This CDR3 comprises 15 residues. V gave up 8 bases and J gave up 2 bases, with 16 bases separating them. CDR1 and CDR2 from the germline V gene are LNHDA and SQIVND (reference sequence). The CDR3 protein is CASRGNPYPGNTIYF. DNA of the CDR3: TGTGCCAGTCGCGGAAACCCGTACCCTGGAAACACCATATATTTT.

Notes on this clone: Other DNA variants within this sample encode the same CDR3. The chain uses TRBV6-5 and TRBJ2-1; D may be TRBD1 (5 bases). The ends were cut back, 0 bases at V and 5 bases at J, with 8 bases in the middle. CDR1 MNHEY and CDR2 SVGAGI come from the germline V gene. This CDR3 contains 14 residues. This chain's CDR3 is CASSYSDSNNEQFF. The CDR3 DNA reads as TGTGCCAGCAGTTACTCCGACAGTAACAATGAGCAGTTCTTC.

In DNA form, the CDR3 reads TGTGCCAGCAGTTACCGAGACAGGGGCGGCCGAGGTGGGCCCCTCCACTTT. This translates into CASSYRDRGGRGGPLHF. The genes are TRBV28 and TRBJ1-6, with TRBD1 matching 8 bases. CDR1 MDHEN and CDR2 SYDVKM come from the germline V gene. The length of the CDR3 is 17 residues. J lost 13 bases, V lost 4 bases, and 18 bases had no gene match.

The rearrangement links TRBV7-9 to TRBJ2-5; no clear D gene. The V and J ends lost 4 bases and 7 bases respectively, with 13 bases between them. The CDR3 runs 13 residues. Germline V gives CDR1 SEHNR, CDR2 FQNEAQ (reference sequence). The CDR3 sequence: CASSSDRSGTQYF. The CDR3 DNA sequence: TGTGCCAGCAGCTCGGACCGGTCGGGGACCCAGTACTTC.

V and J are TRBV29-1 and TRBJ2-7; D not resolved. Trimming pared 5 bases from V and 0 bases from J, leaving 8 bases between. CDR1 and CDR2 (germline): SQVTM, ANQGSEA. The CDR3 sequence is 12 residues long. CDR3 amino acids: CSVRISSYEQYF. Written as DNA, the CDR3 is TGCAGCGTTCGAATTAGCTCCTACGAGCAGTACTTC.

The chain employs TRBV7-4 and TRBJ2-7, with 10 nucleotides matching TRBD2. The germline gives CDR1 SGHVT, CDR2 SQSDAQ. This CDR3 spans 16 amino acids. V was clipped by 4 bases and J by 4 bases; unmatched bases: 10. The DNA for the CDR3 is TGTGCCAGCAGCTCCGGACTAGCGGATGGTCTATACGAGCAGTACTTC. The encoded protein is CASSSGLADGLYEQYF.

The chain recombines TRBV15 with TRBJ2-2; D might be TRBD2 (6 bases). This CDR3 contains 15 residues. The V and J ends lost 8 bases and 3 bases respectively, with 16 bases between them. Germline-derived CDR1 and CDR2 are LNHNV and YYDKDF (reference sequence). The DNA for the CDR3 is TGTGCCACCCACCCGGGACTTAGGGACACCGGGGAGCTGTTTTTT. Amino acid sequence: CATHPGLRDTGELFF.

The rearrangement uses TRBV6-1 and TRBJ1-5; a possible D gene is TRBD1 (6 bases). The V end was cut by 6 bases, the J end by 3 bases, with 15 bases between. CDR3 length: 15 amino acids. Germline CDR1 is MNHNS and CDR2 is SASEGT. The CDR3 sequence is CASSYAGADNQPQHF. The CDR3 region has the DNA TGTGCCAGCAGCTATGCAGGGGCGGACAATCAGCCCCAGCATTTT.

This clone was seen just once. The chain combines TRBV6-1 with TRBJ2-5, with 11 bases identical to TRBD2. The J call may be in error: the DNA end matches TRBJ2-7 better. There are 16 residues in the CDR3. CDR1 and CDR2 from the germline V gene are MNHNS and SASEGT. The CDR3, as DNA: TGTGCCAGCAGTGACCATAGCGGGAGGGCCTCCTACGAGCAGTACTTC. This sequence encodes CASSDHSGRASYEQYF.

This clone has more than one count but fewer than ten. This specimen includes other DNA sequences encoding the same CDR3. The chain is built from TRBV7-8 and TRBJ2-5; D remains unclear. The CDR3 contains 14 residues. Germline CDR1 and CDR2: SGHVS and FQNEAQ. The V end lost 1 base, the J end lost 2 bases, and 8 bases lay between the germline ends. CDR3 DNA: TGTGCCAGCAGCTTAGTACCTGAACAAGAGACCCAGTACTTC. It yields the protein CASSLVPEQETQYF. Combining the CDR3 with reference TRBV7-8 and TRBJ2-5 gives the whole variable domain GAGVSQSPRYKVAKRGQDVALRCDPISGHVSLFWYQQALGQGPEFLTYFQNEAQLDKSGLPSDRFFAERPEGSVSTLKIQRTQQEDSAVYLCASSLVPEQETQYFGPGTRLLVL.

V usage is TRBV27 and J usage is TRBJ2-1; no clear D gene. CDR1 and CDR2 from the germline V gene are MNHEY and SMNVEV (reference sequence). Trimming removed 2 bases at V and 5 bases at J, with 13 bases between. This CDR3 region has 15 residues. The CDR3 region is CASSLGRPWDNEQFF. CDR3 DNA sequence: TGTGCCAGCAGTTTAGGACGCCCGTGGGACAATGAGCAGTTCTTC.

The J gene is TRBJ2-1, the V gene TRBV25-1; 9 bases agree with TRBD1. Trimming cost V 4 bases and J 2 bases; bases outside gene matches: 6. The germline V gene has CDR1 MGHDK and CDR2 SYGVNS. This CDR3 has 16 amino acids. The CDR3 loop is CASSARDRATYNEQFF. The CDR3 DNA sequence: TGTGCCAGCAGTGCCCGGGACAGGGCTACCTACAATGAGCAGTTCTTC.